The rows below give T cell receptor beta chains drawn from one sample of a study of shared clonotypes between healthy human individuals. Libraries were prepared by immunoSEQ multiplex PCR; TCRdb keeps only in-frame clonotypes and omits some of them. The table lists about 2 million clones, approximately 95% of them singletons, with 0.13% in the top ten. The material sequenced was naive CD4+ T cells sorted from blood. Receptor source: a man aged 18 to 35 in good health. The CDR3 runs from the conserved cysteine through the conserved F or W. D genes are given only for firm matches. Expanded clones get a size class; other rows say once, few or many, or leave the size out.

v_gene: TRBV6-1; abundance: NA; j_gene: TRBJ2-7; d_gene: NA; CDR3aa: CASSGPSRASYEQYF; CDR3nt: TGTGCCAGCAGTGGGCCTAGCCGCGCCTCCTACGAGCAGTACTTC
v_gene: TRBV6-6; abundance: NA; j_gene: TRBJ2-1; d_gene: TRBD1; CDR3aa: CASNPGQGVYNEQFF; CDR3nt: TGTGCCAGTAACCCTGGACAGGGGGTATACAATGAGCAGTTCTTC
v_gene: TRBV28; abundance: NA; j_gene: TRBJ2-3; d_gene: NA; CDR3aa: CASSLFKDTQYF; CDR3nt: TGTGCCAGCAGTTTATTCAAAGATACGCAGTATTTT
v_gene: TRBV7-9; abundance: NA; j_gene: TRBJ2-5; d_gene: TRBD2; CDR3aa: CASSLAVSSGSFWQETQYF; CDR3nt: TGTGCCAGCAGCTTAGCGGTTTCTAGCGGGAGCTTTTGGCAAGAGACCCAGTACTTC
v_gene: TRBV7-2; abundance: NA; j_gene: TRBJ2-7; d_gene: NA; CDR3aa: CASTAPATYEQYF; CDR3nt: TGTGCCAGCACGGCCCCAGCTACCTACGAGCAGTACTTC
v_gene: TRBV6-1; abundance: NA; j_gene: TRBJ1-2; d_gene: NA; CDR3aa: CASSEETQTYYGYTF; CDR3nt: TGTGCCAGCTCTGAGGAGACACAAACGTACTATGGCTACACCTTC
v_gene: TRBV7-2; abundance: NA; j_gene: TRBJ2-3; d_gene: TRBD2; CDR3aa: CASSLQAGGTDTQYF; CDR3nt: TGTGCCAGCAGCTTACAAGCGGGAGGCACAGATACGCAGTATTTT
v_gene: TRBV19; abundance: NA; j_gene: TRBJ2-7; d_gene: NA; CDR3aa: CASMEGNEQYF; CDR3nt: TGTGCCAGTATGGAGGGGAACGAGCAGTACTTC
v_gene: TRBV30; abundance: NA; j_gene: TRBJ1-1; d_gene: NA; CDR3aa: CAWSWGLMNTEAFF; CDR3nt: TGTGCCTGGAGTTGGGGACTCATGAACACTGAAGCTTTCTTT
v_gene: TRBV4-3; abundance: NA; j_gene: TRBJ1-4; d_gene: NA; CDR3aa: CASSERATNEKLFF; CDR3nt: TGCGCCAGCTCAGAGCGTGCAACTAATGAAAAACTGTTTTTT
v_gene: TRBV18; abundance: NA; j_gene: TRBJ1-5; d_gene: TRBD1; CDR3aa: CASSLGTGEQPQHF; CDR3nt: TGTGCCAGCTCACTTGGGACAGGGGAACAGCCCCAGCATTTT
v_gene: TRBV10-2; abundance: NA; j_gene: TRBJ2-2; d_gene: NA; CDR3aa: CASRKGLSTGELFF; CDR3nt: TGCGCCAGCAGGAAGGGGCTTAGCACCGGGGAGCTGTTTTTT
v_gene: TRBV9; abundance: once; j_gene: TRBJ1-1; d_gene: NA; CDR3aa: CASSPVGGEAFF; CDR3nt: TGTGCCAGCAGCCCCGTGGGTGGTGAAGCTTTCTTT
v_gene: TRBV7-2; abundance: NA; j_gene: TRBJ2-1; d_gene: NA; CDR3aa: CASSLVQGEYEQFF; CDR3nt: TGTGCCAGCAGCTTAGTACAAGGGGAGTATGAGCAGTTCTTC